This T cell receptor beta chain appears in the sequencing data of a study of blood T cells in healthy people across ages. V shed 3 bases and J 6 bases; nucleotides not matched to a gene: 5. The CDR3 runs 15 residues. Germline CDR1 is MRHNA and CDR2 is SNTAGT. The use of a sample-barcoded 5' primer and a J-beta primer mix characterized a second PCR of about 6 to 12 cycles. TCRdb itself ran the 5' RACE reads through MiXCR, one entry per CDR3 protein. Seen here are about 1.7 million distinct CDR3 sequences, 28% observed once, and the top ten hold about 8%. The rearrangement links TRBV6-4 to TRBJ2-1; 10 bases are shared with TRBD2. The sequenced sample consisted of blood. This receptor was obtained from a woman aged 25 to 39 in good health. The DNA of the CDR3 is TGTGCCAGCAGTGAAGTGAGCGGGGGGGCCAATGAGCAGTTCTTC. Protein product: CASSEVSGGANEQFF.